This TCR beta chain derives from a study of monozygotic twins with cystic fibrosis. Whole-study context: Library input was 2.5 to 3.5 micrograms of fragmented DNA, with 15 PCR cycles. Study results and limitations: Unrelated CF individuals shared fewer identical clonotypes than monozygotic CF twins. In 13 of 16 pairs, V gene usage was closest to the co-twin's. Median Simpson clonality of approximately 0.009 suggested naive T cells predominated.

This table comes from immunoSEQ multiplex PCR, and its TCRdb copy is limited to in-frame clones, with some not included. This table holds more than 25,000 clones, about nine tenths found once. Comment on this clone: Its antigen is not known.

This sequence originates from a girl aged 2-9 years with cystic fibrosis. Sequencing was carried out using blood.

The CDR3 sequence: CASSYTGTGKYEQYF. In DNA form, the CDR3 reads TGCGCCAGCAGCTATACCGGGACAGGGAAGTACGAGCAGTACTTC. V and J are TRBV5-1 and TRBJ2-7, with 9 bases lining up with TRBD1. The germline V gene encodes CDR1 SGHRS and CDR2 YFSETQ. Trimming took 3 bases from V and 4 from J; bases not matched to a gene: 8. There are 15 residues in the CDR3.